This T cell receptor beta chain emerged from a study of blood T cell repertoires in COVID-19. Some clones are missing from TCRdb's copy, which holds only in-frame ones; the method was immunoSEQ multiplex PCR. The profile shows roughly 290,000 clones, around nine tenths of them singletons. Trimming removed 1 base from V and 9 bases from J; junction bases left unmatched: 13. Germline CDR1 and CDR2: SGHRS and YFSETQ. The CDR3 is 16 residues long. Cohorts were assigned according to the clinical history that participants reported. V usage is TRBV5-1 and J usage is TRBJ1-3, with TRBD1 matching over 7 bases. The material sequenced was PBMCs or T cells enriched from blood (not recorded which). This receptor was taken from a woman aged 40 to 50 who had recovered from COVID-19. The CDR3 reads CASSLTTTGSMATIYF. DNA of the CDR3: TGCGCCAGCAGCTTGACCACGACAGGGAGTATGGCCACCATATATTTT.